The 22 T cell receptor beta chains below come from one sample, sequenced in a study of cytomegalovirus exposure and HLA in healthy donors. Amplification used 60 Vbeta primers and 13 Jbeta primers. TCRdb keeps only in-frame clones here, not all; method: immunoSEQ multiplex PCR. This sample yields about 130,000 clones, of which 60% to 80% are seen a single time; over 1.2% belongs to the top ten. The sequenced material came from PBMCs. The receptor set was obtained from a female donor in good health and CMV-seronegative.

This sequence joins TRBV9 and TRBJ2-1; D might be TRBD2 (6 bases). This CDR3 comprises 15 residues. Looked up from germline, CDR1 is SGDLS and CDR2 is YYNGEE. V was pared by 0 bases and J by 3 bases, with 10 bases between. CDR3 loop: CASSVGGLGYNEQFF. The CDR3 DNA reads TGTGCCAGCAGCGTAGGGGGACTGGGCTACAATGAGCAGTTCTTC.

This clone turned up a few times. This sequence joins TRBV4-1 and TRBJ2-7; TRBD2 matches 14 bases. The ends lost 4 bases at V and 3 bases at J; junction bases unmatched: 5. The germline V gene encodes CDR1 MGHRA and CDR2 YSYEKL. The CDR3 spans 16 residues. CDR3 sequence: CASSPMGLAGDYEQYF. DNA for the CDR3: TGCGCCAGCAGCCCTATGGGACTAGCGGGAGACTACGAGCAGTACTTC.

CDR3 protein: CASSLALSAGNTIYF. The CDR3 DNA is TGTGCCAGCAGCTTAGCCCTATCGGCTGGAAACACCATATATTTT. The chain joins TRBV7-2 to TRBJ1-3, with D unclear. V shed 0 bases and J shed 2 bases, with 8 bases lying between them. The CDR3 length is 15 residues. CDR1 SGHTA and CDR2 FQGNSA come from the germline V gene.

The rearrangement links TRBV28 to TRBJ1-2, with 8 bases that match TRBD1. The CDR3 covers 14 residues. V dropped 5 bases and J dropped 0; count of bases not matched to a gene: 2. Germline CDR1 is MDHEN and CDR2 is SYDVKM. CDR3 nucleotides: TGTGCCAGCAGTCGGGACAGGCCTAACTATGGCTACACCTTC. Its protein is CASSRDRPNYGYTF.

The genes are TRBV4-2 and TRBJ2-5; TRBD2 agrees at 12 bases. Trimming at V came to 3 bases and at J to 5 bases, leaving 7 bases not matched to a gene. Germline V gives CDR1 LGHNA, CDR2 YNFKEQ. The CDR3 consists of 16 residues. Here the CDR3 reads CASSQATSGSKETQYF. CDR3 in DNA: TGTGCCAGCAGCCAGGCGACTAGCGGGAGTAAGGAGACCCAGTACTTC.

The chain combines TRBV18 with TRBJ2-7; 7 positions agree with TRBD2. V was clipped by 2 bases and J by 3 bases; unmatched bases: 1. Germline CDR1 and CDR2: KGHSH and LQKENI. The CDR3 is 13 residues long. The CDR3 is CASSPTSDYEQYF. The CDR3 DNA is TGTGCCAGCTCACCAACTAGCGACTACGAGCAGTACTTC.

This sequence joins TRBV6-1 and TRBJ2-7; 7 nucleotides match TRBD2. With V trimmed by 7 bases and J by 0 bases, 6 bases remained unmatched. Germline-derived CDR1 and CDR2 are MNHNS and SASEGT. The CDR3 runs to 14 residues. The chain's CDR3 is CASTFGGGSYEQYF. CDR3 DNA sequence: TGTGCCAGCACGTTCGGCGGGGGCTCCTACGAGCAGTACTTC.

The chain carries TRBV28 and TRBJ1-2, with D tentatively TRBD1 (6 bases). Germline V gene lookup returns CDR1 MDHEN and CDR2 SYDVKM. The CDR3 runs to 17 residues. V lost 2 bases to trimming and J lost 2 bases, with 18 bases between them. CDR3 in amino acids: CASSLVPRGTGNYGYTF. CDR3 DNA sequence: TGTGCCAGCAGTTTAGTCCCCCGCGGCACAGGGAACTATGGCTACACCTTC.

This rearrangement joins TRBV28 to TRBJ2-1, with 15 positions matching TRBD2. The J segment lost 8 bases and the V segment lost 4 bases, leaving 15 bases of the junction unmatched. Per the germline V gene, CDR1 is MDHEN and CDR2 is SYDVKM. This CDR3 region has 19 residues. DNA of the CDR3: TGTGCCAGCAGTTCCGGGACTAGCGGGAGGCCCCACCTAAACGATGAGCAGTTCTTC. Protein product: CASSSGTSGRPHLNDEQFF.

This chain connects TRBV6-4 to TRBJ2-7, with D hard to call. Germline V gene lookup returns CDR1 MRHNA and CDR2 SNTAGT. The CDR3 runs 16 residues. V dropped 1 base and J dropped 4 bases, with 17 bases sitting between them. The CDR3 loop is CASSDYYNLPNYEQYF. CDR3 nucleotide sequence: TGTGCCAGCAGTGACTATTATAATCTACCGAATTACGAGCAGTACTTC.

The chain links TRBV9 to TRBJ1-4; 9 bases are shared with TRBD1. With 4 bases clipped from V and 8 bases from J, the junction kept 6 bases outside the gene matches. Germline V gene sequence: CDR1 SGDLS, CDR2 YYNGEE. CDR3 length: 14 amino acids. The CDR3 DNA is TGTGCCAGCAGCCCGCCTGACAGGGGGGAAAAACTGTTTTTT. Protein: CASSPPDRGEKLFF.

In this sample, this clone turned up once. The chain couples TRBV2 to TRBJ1-1; D unclear. The germline V gene has CDR1 SNHLY and CDR2 FYNNEI. V was shortened by 9 bases and J by 1 base, with 12 bases between the two germline ends. The CDR3 has 13 amino acids. The CDR3 DNA is TGTGCCAGTGGAGGGCAGCAGAACACTGAAGCTTTCTTT. This translates into CASGGQQNTEAFF.

J is TRBJ2-1 and V is TRBV18; weak D call: TRBD1 (6 bases). This CDR3 spans 12 amino acids. The ends were cut back, 2 bases at V and 14 bases at J, with 13 bases in the middle. The germline CDR1 and CDR2 sequences are KGHSH and LQKENI. CDR3: CASSPGRDNKFF. The CDR3 DNA is TGTGCCAGCTCACCAGGTAGGGACAACAAGTTCTTC.

The rearrangement links TRBV4-3 to TRBJ2-2; unclear D gene. Trimming cost V 0 bases and J 1 base, with 6 bases left between them. Germline-derived CDR1 and CDR2 are LGHNA and YSLEER. The CDR3 has 15 amino acids. CDR3 sequence: CASSQDQVNTGELFF. CDR3 in DNA: TGCGCCAGCAGCCAAGATCAGGTGAACACCGGGGAGCTGTTTTTT.

The V and J genes are TRBV13 and TRBJ2-7; D may be TRBD1 (6 bases). The germline gives CDR1 PRHDT, CDR2 FYEKMQ (reference sequence). This CDR3 has 15 residues. V was trimmed by 3 bases and J by 3 bases, leaving 15 bases between them. CDR3 loop: CASSFTLTGYYEQYF. DNA of the CDR3: TGTGCCAGCAGCTTCACCTTGACAGGCTACTACGAGCAGTACTTC.

This sequence joins TRBV5-1 and TRBJ2-7; D call uncertain. The V gene lost 4 bases and the J gene lost 2 bases, with 10 bases spanning the gap. This CDR3 has 13 amino acids. Germline values: CDR1 SGHRS, CDR2 YFSETQ. CDR3 nucleotides: TGCGCCAGCAGCGCGGTTGATACCTACGAGCAGTACTTC. It specifies CASSAVDTYEQYF.

The J gene is TRBJ2-7, the V gene TRBV19; TRBD1 agrees at 8 bases. The CDR3 is 14 residues long. In germline, CDR1 is LNHDA, CDR2 SQIVND (reference sequence). With 5 bases clipped from V and 4 bases from J, the junction kept 7 bases outside the gene matches. Here the CDR3 reads CASSAGTGRYEQYF. The CDR3 nucleotides read TGTGCCAGTAGTGCCGGGACAGGACGTTACGAGCAGTACTTC.

This clone has only a few counts. Distinct nucleotide sequences in the sample also encode this CDR3. The chain couples TRBV19 to TRBJ2-1; 13 nucleotides agree with TRBD2. The trim removed 6 bases at V and 7 bases at J, leaving 6 bases unmatched. This CDR3 comprises 15 residues. CDR1 and CDR2 (germline): LNHDA, SQIVND (reference sequence). The CDR3 DNA follows: TGTGCCAGTAGGGGACTAGCGGGAATTCTTAATGAGCAGTTCTTC. Amino acid sequence: CASRGLAGILNEQFF.

The chain has TRBV6-1 and TRBJ1-2; the D is unclear. This CDR3 has 14 residues. The ends were cut back, 1 base at V and 4 bases at J, with 10 bases in the middle. Germline V CDR1 and CDR2: MNHNS, SASEGT. The CDR3 region has the DNA TGTGCCAGCAGTGAAGGAGGATTTGGCTATGGCTACACCTTC. This encodes CASSEGGFGYGYTF.

This sequence joins TRBV30 and TRBJ1-4, with 8 bases identical to TRBD1. Germline trimming cut 6 bases from V and 7 bases from J; bases unmatched to any gene: 7. There are 13 residues in the CDR3. Germline CDR1 reads GTSNPN; CDR2 reads SVGIG (reference sequence). CDR3 sequence (DNA): TGTGCCTGCTACAGGGGGACGGGTGAAAAACTGTTTTTT. It yields the protein CACYRGTGEKLFF.

V is TRBV29-1 and J is TRBJ1-2; the D gene is possibly TRBD1 (5 bases). The CDR3 loop spans 13 amino acids. Between the trimmed V and J ends, which lost 6 bases and 4 bases, there was a span of 15 bases. Germline assignment: CDR1 SQVTM and CDR2 ANQGSEA. Written as DNA, the CDR3 is TGCAGCGTCGTCCCCGGGGGACGCTATGGCTACACCTTC. Its protein product is CSVVPGGRYGYTF.

This clone was detected a few times. The chain recombines TRBV6-1 with TRBJ2-2, with D perhaps TRBD1 (6 bases). Trimming left V 8 bases short and J 4 bases short, with 14 bases between. The CDR3 contains 14 residues. Per germline, CDR1 MNHNS and CDR2 SASEGT. CDR3: CASSQGPITGELFF. Here the CDR3 DNA reads TGTGCCAGCTCCCAGGGGCCTATCACCGGGGAGCTGTTTTTT.